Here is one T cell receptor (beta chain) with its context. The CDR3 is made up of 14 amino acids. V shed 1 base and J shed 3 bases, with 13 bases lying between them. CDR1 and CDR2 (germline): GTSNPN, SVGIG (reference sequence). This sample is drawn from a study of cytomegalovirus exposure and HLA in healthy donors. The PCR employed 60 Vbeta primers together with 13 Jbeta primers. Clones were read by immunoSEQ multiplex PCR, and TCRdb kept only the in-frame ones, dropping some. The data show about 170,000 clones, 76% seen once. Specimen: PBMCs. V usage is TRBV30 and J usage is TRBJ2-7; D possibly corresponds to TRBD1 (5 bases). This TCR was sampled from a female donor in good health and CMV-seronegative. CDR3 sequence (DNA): TGTGCCTGGAGTGGGCAAGGGGTCATCTACGAGCAGTACTTC. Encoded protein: CAWSGQGVIYEQYF.